This T cell receptor beta chain comes out of a study of metastatic and nonmetastatic thyroid tumors. Study at large: Blood and tumor or nodule tissue repertoires from malignant and benign thyroid patients were compared.

Germline CDR1 reads SGHTS; CDR2 reads YDEGEE. The V segment lost 7 bases and the J segment 4 bases; nucleotides outside the gene matches: 4. This CDR3 has 12 amino acids. In the authors' workflow: Construction of a distant-metastasis classifier for papillary thyroid cancer relied on CDR3 differences across clinicopathological groups. TCRdb ran MiXCR on the PCR reads. These V and J calls originate from TCRdb's pipeline instead of the authors' own analysis. The table records about 25,000 clones, less than 25% of them present only once. Patients had received no treatment of any kind before thyroid surgery. This clone was seen many times.

Sequencing input: blood. The chain uses TRBV5-8 and TRBJ2-5; TRBD1 matches 7 bases. The sequence derives from a female donor with papillary thyroid cancer or a benign thyroid nodule (not recorded which). Some clones in this sample may be carry-over from other donors' samples. The CDR3 nucleotides are TGTGCCAGCGCGAACAGGGGAGAGACCCAGTACTTC. As protein: CASANRGETQYF.